The clone carrying this T cell receptor (beta chain) was detected ten times or more. The CDR3 sequence is 14 residues long. Germline values: CDR1 SGHDT, CDR2 YYEEEE. After removal of 3 bases from V and 7 bases from J, the junction contained 5 bases not matched to a gene. Primers targeting TRAV and TRBV primed first-strand cDNA, covering alpha and beta chains. With a V-primer adapter and a constant-region primer, TCRs were amplified for about 22 PCR cycles. TCRdb independently ran MiXCR on the reads; one entry per CDR3 protein. The repertoire has 95,000 to 100,000 distinct CDR3 sequences, around 21% of them found once; the top ten carry over 4%. This record belongs to a study of low-dose radiotherapy and immunotherapy resistance in tumors. Described time point: after trial treatment. The treatment denotes: LDRT plus nivolumab, ipilimumab, low-dose cyclophosphamide and aspirin (RACIN trial).

The chain uses TRBV5-6 and TRBJ1-5; TRBD1 aligns across 9 bases. This sample comprised PBMCs, obtained after low-dose radiotherapy plus immunotherapy. This sequence originates from a male donor with prostate cancer. CDR3 bases: TGTGCCAGCAGCTCGGGACAGGGTATACAGCCCCAGCATTTT. Its protein is CASSSGQGIQPQHF.